Sequencing of this T cell receptor (beta chain) was carried out in a study of blood T cell repertoires in COVID-19. For the study at large: The United States, Italy and Spain were the sources of the acute and convalescent COVID-19 samples.

Clones were sequenced by immunoSEQ multiplex PCR, and TCRdb holds only the in-frame ones, with some missing. The sample has some 87,000 clones; around 78% are singletons. The V and J ends lost 4 bases and 1 base respectively, with 15 bases between them. The CDR3 is made up of 17 amino acids. Germline CDR1 KGHDR, CDR2 SFDVKD. Sequenced material: peripheral blood. This TCR was sampled from a human donor in a cohort sampled during active COVID-19. This chain uses TRBV24-1 with TRBJ2-2, with a possible D match to TRBD2 (6 bases). CDR3 DNA: TGTGCCACCAGTGACCTCCGGAGGGAAGGGAACACCGGGGAGCTGTTTTTT. It specifies CATSDLRREGNTGELFF.